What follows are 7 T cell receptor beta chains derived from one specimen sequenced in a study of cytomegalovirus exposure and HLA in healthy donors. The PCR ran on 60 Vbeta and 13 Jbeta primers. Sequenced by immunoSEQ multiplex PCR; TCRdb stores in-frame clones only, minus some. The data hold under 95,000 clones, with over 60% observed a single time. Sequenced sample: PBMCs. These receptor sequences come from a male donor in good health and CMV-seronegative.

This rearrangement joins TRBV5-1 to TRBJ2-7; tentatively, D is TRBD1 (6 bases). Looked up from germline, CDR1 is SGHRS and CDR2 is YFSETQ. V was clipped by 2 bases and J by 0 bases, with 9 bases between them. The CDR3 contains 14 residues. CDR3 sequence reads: CASSLGGNSYEQYF. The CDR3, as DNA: TGCGCCAGCAGCTTAGGGGGAAACTCCTACGAGCAGTACTTC.

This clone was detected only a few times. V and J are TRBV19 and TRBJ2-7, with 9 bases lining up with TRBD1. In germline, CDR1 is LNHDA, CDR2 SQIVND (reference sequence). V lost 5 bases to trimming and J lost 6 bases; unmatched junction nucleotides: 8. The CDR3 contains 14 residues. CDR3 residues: CASSFTGGRCEQYF. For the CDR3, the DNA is TGTGCCAGTAGTTTCACAGGGGGCCGGTGCGAGCAGTACTTC. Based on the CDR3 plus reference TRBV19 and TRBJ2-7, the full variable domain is DGGITQSPKYLFRKEGQNVTLSCEQNLNHDAMYWYRQDPGQGLRLIYYSQIVNDFQKGDIAEGYSVSREKKESFPLTVTSAQKNPTAFYLCASSFTGGRCEQYFGPGTRLTVT.

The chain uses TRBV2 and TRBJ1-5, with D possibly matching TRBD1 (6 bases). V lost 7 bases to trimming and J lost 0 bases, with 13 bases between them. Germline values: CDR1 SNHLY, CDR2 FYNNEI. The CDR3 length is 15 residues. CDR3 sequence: CASTEDRLSNQPQHF. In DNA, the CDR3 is TGTGCCAGCACCGAGGACAGACTTAGCAATCAGCCCCAGCATTTT.

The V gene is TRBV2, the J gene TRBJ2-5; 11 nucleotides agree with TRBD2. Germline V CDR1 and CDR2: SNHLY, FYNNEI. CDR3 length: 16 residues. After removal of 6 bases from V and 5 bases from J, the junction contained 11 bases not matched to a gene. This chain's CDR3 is CASRLRLAGLEETQYF. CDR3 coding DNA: TGTGCCAGCAGGCTTCGACTAGCGGGGCTGGAGGAGACCCAGTACTTC.

The CDR3: CASSEVGTTRFIAFF. The DNA for the CDR3 is TGTGCCAGCAGTGAAGTTGGGACAACCCGTTTTATAGCTTTCTTT. V usage is TRBV6-1 and J usage is TRBJ1-1, with a tentative D call TRBD1 (6 bases). Looked up from germline, CDR1 is MNHNS and CDR2 is SASEGT. The CDR3 is 15 residues long. Trimming pared 1 base from V and 10 bases from J, leaving 19 bases between.

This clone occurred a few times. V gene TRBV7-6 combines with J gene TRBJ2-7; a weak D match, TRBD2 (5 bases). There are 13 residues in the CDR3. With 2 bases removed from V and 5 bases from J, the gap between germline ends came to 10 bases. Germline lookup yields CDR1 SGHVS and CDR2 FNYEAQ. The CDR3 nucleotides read TGTGCCAGCAGCTTATCAGGTAGCGACGAGCAGTACTTC. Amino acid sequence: CASSLSGSDEQYF.

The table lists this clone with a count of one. The CDR3: CASRDGQGGETQYF. The DNA of the CDR3 is TGTGCCAGTAGGGACGGACAGGGTGGGGAGACCCAGTACTTC. The V and J genes are TRBV19 and TRBJ2-5; 8 bases map to TRBD1. The CDR3 consists of 14 residues. With 6 bases clipped from V and 5 bases from J, the junction kept 8 bases outside the gene matches. CDR1 and CDR2 (germline): LNHDA, SQIVND (reference sequence).